A selection of T cell receptor beta chains follows, all from one sample in a study of blood T cells in healthy people across ages. Via MiXCR, TCRdb re-called the 5' RACE reads, giving one row per CDR3 protein. The sample lists 500,000 to 650,000 distinct CDR3 sequences, roughly a quarter occurring once. The data were also submitted as part of a second study, on T cells of mothers and their children.

The sequencing input was blood. These receptors came from a boy between 2 and 15 years old in good health. Each CDR3 is given with its conserved first and last residue. The D gene is left open where the match is weak. Part of the rows lack a size; the others show once, few, many or a class for expanded clones.

cdr3_nt,cdr3_aa,clone_size,v_call,j_call,d_call
TGCAGTGCGTACGGGGGGGGGGACACGGATGAGCAGTTCTTC,CSAYGGGDTDEQFF,.,TRBV20-1,TRBJ2-1,TRBD2
TGTGCCAGCAGTGCCGGGACTACCCTTTACGAGCAGTACTTC,CASSAGTTLYEQYF,many,TRBV28,TRBJ2-7,TRBD2
TGTGCCAGCAGCTTGGTAATTTCCCGTCTTGAAGCTTTCTTT,CASSLVISRLEAFF,few,TRBV5-5,TRBJ1-1,.
TGCAGTGCGAGTAGCGGGAATAACTATGGCTACACCTTC,CSASSGNNYGYTF,many,TRBV20-1,TRBJ1-2,.
TGCAGCGTTGAAGTTCCAGGGGTCGGGACTGAAGCTTTCTTT,CSVEVPGVGTEAFF,.,TRBV29-1,TRBJ1-1,.
TGTGCCAGCAGTTTAGCTGGGGGACGGACGAACACCGGGGAGCTGTTTTTT,CASSLAGGRTNTGELFF,.,TRBV12-3/TRBV12-4,TRBJ2-2,.
TGTGCCACCAGCAGATTGATGACTGGGACAACCTACGAGCAGTACTTC,CATSRLMTGTTYEQYF,.,TRBV15,TRBJ2-7,.
TGCAGTGCTCCCGCCCTTCGGGGGGGGTACACCTTC,CSAPALRGGYTF,.,TRBV20-1,TRBJ1-2,.
TGTGCCAGCAGCTTAGAGGCTGGCAGCACTAACACTGAAGCTTTCTTT,CASSLEAGSTNTEAFF,few,TRBV7-6,TRBJ1-1,.
TGTGCCAGCAGTGAAGGGGTGGCAGGGTATCAGCCCCAGCATTTT,CASSEGVAGYQPQHF,.,TRBV6-1,TRBJ1-5,.
TGCGCCAGCAGCTTGGAGATGGAGGGCCGTACCGGGGAGCTGTTTTTT,CASSLEMEGRTGELFF,few,TRBV5-1,TRBJ2-2,.
TGTGCCAGCAACGTACTAGCGGGAATTGGAGGCCAAGAGACCCAGTACTTC,CASNVLAGIGGQETQYF,.,TRBV3-1,TRBJ2-5,TRBD2
TGTGCCATCAAAAGGACTCCGAACACCGGGGAGCTGTTTTTT,CAIKRTPNTGELFF,few,TRBV10-3,TRBJ2-2,.
TGCGCCAGCAGCGATGCCCAGGGCTCCTACGAGCAGTACTTC,CASSDAQGSYEQYF,.,TRBV10-1,TRBJ2-7,.
TGTGCCAGCAGCTTAATCCCCGACAGGCCCTTGGACGAGCAGTACTTC,CASSLIPDRPLDEQYF,.,TRBV7-9,TRBJ2-7,.
TGTGCCAGCAGTTCCAAGGACTCTCGGCAGTACTTC,CASSSKDSRQYF,few,TRBV6-2/TRBV6-3,TRBJ2-7,.
TGTGCCAGCCTGGAGAACTACTATGGCTACACCTTC,CASLENYYGYTF,few,TRBV6-6,TRBJ1-2,.
TGTGCCAGCAGCCAAGACATCCGGGCCTCCTTTTGGACTAATGAAAAACTGTTTTTT,CASSQDIRASFWTNEKLFF,.,TRBV14,TRBJ1-4,.
TGTGCCAGCAGCTCGAGCGGGAGGGTTATGACCCAGTACTTC,CASSSSGRVMTQYF,few,TRBV7-9,TRBJ2-5,TRBD2
TGTGCCAGCACCTCCAACGGGGGAGCTGAAGCTTTCTTT,CASTSNGGAEAFF,.,TRBV12-3/TRBV12-4,TRBJ1-1,.
TGTGCCACCAGCAGAGGGGGACTAGGGCAATACAATGAGCAGTTCTTC,CATSRGGLGQYNEQFF,.,TRBV15,TRBJ2-1,TRBD2
TGCAGTGCTAGGCTTAGCGGGAGCGGCACAGATACGCAGTATTTT,CSARLSGSGTDTQYF,.,TRBV20-1,TRBJ2-3,TRBD2
TGCGCCAGCAGGGGGGGAGGATACGAGCAGTACTTC,CASRGGGYEQYF,.,TRBV5-1,TRBJ2-7,.
TGTGCCAGCAGCTACGGATTGGGCTACGAGCAGTACTTC,CASSYGLGYEQYF,few,TRBV13,TRBJ2-7,.
TGTGCCAGCACTCCTGAGCGGGGGGGCCACGATGAGCAGTTCTTC,CASTPERGGHDEQFF,few,TRBV12-3/TRBV12-4,TRBJ2-1,TRBD2
TGCGCCACCTACAGCGGGGGGGCCTCTACTGAGCAGTTCTTC,CATYSGGASTEQFF,few,TRBV5-1,TRBJ2-1,TRBD2
TGTGCCAGCAGTGGCCAGGGTGACACTGAAGCTTTCTTT,CASSGQGDTEAFF,.,TRBV6-1,TRBJ1-1,.
TGTGCCAGCGGCAGGCCCCAAAACATTCAGTACTTC,CASGRPQNIQYF,few,TRBV7-9,TRBJ2-4,.
TGTGCCAGCAGCGGAAAGATAGCGGGAGACGAGCAGTACTTC,CASSGKIAGDEQYF,many,TRBV7-9,TRBJ2-7,TRBD2
TGTGCCAGCAGCTTATGGCGCTCTAGCACAGATACGCAGTATTTT,CASSLWRSSTDTQYF,few,TRBV7-3,TRBJ2-3,.
TGTGCCAGCAGCGGCGTCGCGGTACAAGAGACCCAGTACTTC,CASSGVAVQETQYF,.,TRBV6-5,TRBJ2-5,.
TGCAGCGTCGAAGGGAATGACTATGGCTACACCTTC,CSVEGNDYGYTF,few,TRBV29-1,TRBJ1-2,.
TGTGCCAGCAGCCTACCGGGACTAGACACAGATACGCAGTATTTT,CASSLPGLDTDTQYF,.,TRBV4-2,TRBJ2-3,TRBD2
TGCAGCGTTGGTAACAGGTATCCCTACGAGCAGTACTTC,CSVGNRYPYEQYF,few,TRBV29-1,TRBJ2-7,.
TGTGCCAGCAGTTACTCACGGGTTCGGAGCGGGGATGAGCAGTTCTTC,CASSYSRVRSGDEQFF,.,TRBV6-5,TRBJ2-1,TRBD2
TGTGCCAGCAGCTTCACTCCCGGGACAGGGGGCCATGGCTACACCTTC,CASSFTPGTGGHGYTF,.,TRBV11-1,TRBJ1-2,TRBD1
TGTGCCAGCAGCTTGGCGGGACAGGGGGTCCAAGAGACCCAGTACTTC,CASSLAGQGVQETQYF,few,TRBV5-5,TRBJ2-5,TRBD1
TGTGCCAGCAGCTTGGGCAGTCATAATGAAAAACTGTTTTTT,CASSLGSHNEKLFF,few,TRBV5-5,TRBJ1-4,.
TGCAGTGCTAGAAGTGGGGGTCTGGAGACCGGGGAGCTGTTTTTT,CSARSGGLETGELFF,.,TRBV20-1,TRBJ2-2,.
TGCGCCAGCAGCCCCTACGGGGGCACAGATACGCAGTATTTT,CASSPYGGTDTQYF,.,TRBV5-1,TRBJ2-3,.
TGTGCCAGCAGCTGGGACAGGGGGCAGGAAAAACTGTTTTTT,CASSWDRGQEKLFF,.,TRBV3-1,TRBJ1-4,TRBD1
TGTGCCAGCACCCTGGGGCTAGCGGGAGGTCCTGAGCAGTTCTTC,CASTLGLAGGPEQFF,few,TRBV12-3/TRBV12-4,TRBJ2-1,TRBD2
TGTGCCAGCAGCACCCCGGACAGGGGAGATGAAAAACTGTTTTTT,CASSTPDRGDEKLFF,.,TRBV11-2,TRBJ1-4,TRBD1
TGTGCCAGCAGCTTAAACCAGCGGGAGAGGGATACGCAGTATTTT,CASSLNQRERDTQYF,.,TRBV11-1,TRBJ2-3,TRBD2
TGCAGCGTTGAAGAACAGGGTACTGGCGAGCAGTACTTC,CSVEEQGTGEQYF,.,TRBV29-1,TRBJ2-7,.
TGTGCCAGCAGTCCCCGGTTCACCGGGGAGCTGTTTTTT,CASSPRFTGELFF,.,TRBV12-3/TRBV12-4,TRBJ2-2,.
TGCAGTGCTAAACATGAGGCTTCTCTAGATACGCAGTATTTT,CSAKHEASLDTQYF,few,TRBV20-1,TRBJ2-3,.
TGCGCCAGCAGCTTGCCCCCGCGGACTGAAGCTTTCTTT,CASSLPPRTEAFF,.,TRBV5-1,TRBJ1-1,.
TGTGCCAGCAAATCGGCGAACACCGGGGAGCTGTTTTTT,CASKSANTGELFF,.,TRBV11-3,TRBJ2-2,.
TGTGCCAGCAGCCCCCGGGGGGAAAACATTCAGTACTTC,CASSPRGENIQYF,.,TRBV7-9,TRBJ2-4,TRBD2
TGTGCCAGCAGTACGAGGACAGGGCCGTGGGGAGAGACCCAGTACTTC,CASSTRTGPWGETQYF,.,TRBV27,TRBJ2-5,TRBD1
TGTGCCAGCAGCCCTCCGGGACCTTACAATGAGCAGTTCTTC,CASSPPGPYNEQFF,many,TRBV12-3/TRBV12-4,TRBJ2-1,.
TGTGCCAGCAGCCGGGACGGAGTCTCCTACGAGCAGTACTTC,CASSRDGVSYEQYF,once,TRBV3-1,TRBJ2-7,.
TGCGCCAGCAGCCAAGAACCGGGGAACACCGGGGAGCTGTTTTTT,CASSQEPGNTGELFF,.,TRBV4-1,TRBJ2-2,.
TGTGCCAGCAGTCCCCTGGCAGGTCTGAACACTGAAGCTTTCTTT,CASSPLAGLNTEAFF,.,TRBV25-1,TRBJ1-1,.
TGTGCCACGCGGGAGGGAGGGAGTGACACCGGGGAGCTGTTTTTT,CATREGGSDTGELFF,.,TRBV10-3,TRBJ2-2,TRBD2
TGTGCCAGCAGCCAAGATGCAGCCCAAGAGACCCAGTACTTC,CASSQDAAQETQYF,.,TRBV3-1,TRBJ2-5,.
TGTGCCAGCAGGCACGCGGACACACAGCAGTTCTTC,CASRHADTQQFF,few,TRBV7-9,TRBJ2-1,.
TGTGCCAGTAGTACAGCGGTTCGGGACACCGGGGAGCTGTTTTTT,CASSTAVRDTGELFF,.,TRBV19,TRBJ2-2,.
TGTGCCAGCAGACGGCACGGACAGACCATTGATGAAGCTTTCTTT,CASRRHGQTIDEAFF,few,TRBV2,TRBJ1-1,.